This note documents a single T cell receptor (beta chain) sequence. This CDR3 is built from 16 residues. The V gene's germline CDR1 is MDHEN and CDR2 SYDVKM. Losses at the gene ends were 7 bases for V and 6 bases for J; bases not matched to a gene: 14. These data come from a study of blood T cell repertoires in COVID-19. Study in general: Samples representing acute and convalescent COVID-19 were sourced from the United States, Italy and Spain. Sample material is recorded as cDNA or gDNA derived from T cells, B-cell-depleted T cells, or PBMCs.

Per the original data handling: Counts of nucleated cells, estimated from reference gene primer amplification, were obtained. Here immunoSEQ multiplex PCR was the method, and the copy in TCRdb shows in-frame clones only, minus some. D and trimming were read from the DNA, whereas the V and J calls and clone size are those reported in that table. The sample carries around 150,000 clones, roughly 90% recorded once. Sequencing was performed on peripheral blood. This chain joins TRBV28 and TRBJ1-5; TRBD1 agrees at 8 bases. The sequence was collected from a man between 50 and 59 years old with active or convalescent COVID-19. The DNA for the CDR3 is TGTGCCAGCATTAATTGGGGCACAGGGGGAAGTCAGCCCCAGCATTTT. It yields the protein CASINWGTGGSQPQHF.